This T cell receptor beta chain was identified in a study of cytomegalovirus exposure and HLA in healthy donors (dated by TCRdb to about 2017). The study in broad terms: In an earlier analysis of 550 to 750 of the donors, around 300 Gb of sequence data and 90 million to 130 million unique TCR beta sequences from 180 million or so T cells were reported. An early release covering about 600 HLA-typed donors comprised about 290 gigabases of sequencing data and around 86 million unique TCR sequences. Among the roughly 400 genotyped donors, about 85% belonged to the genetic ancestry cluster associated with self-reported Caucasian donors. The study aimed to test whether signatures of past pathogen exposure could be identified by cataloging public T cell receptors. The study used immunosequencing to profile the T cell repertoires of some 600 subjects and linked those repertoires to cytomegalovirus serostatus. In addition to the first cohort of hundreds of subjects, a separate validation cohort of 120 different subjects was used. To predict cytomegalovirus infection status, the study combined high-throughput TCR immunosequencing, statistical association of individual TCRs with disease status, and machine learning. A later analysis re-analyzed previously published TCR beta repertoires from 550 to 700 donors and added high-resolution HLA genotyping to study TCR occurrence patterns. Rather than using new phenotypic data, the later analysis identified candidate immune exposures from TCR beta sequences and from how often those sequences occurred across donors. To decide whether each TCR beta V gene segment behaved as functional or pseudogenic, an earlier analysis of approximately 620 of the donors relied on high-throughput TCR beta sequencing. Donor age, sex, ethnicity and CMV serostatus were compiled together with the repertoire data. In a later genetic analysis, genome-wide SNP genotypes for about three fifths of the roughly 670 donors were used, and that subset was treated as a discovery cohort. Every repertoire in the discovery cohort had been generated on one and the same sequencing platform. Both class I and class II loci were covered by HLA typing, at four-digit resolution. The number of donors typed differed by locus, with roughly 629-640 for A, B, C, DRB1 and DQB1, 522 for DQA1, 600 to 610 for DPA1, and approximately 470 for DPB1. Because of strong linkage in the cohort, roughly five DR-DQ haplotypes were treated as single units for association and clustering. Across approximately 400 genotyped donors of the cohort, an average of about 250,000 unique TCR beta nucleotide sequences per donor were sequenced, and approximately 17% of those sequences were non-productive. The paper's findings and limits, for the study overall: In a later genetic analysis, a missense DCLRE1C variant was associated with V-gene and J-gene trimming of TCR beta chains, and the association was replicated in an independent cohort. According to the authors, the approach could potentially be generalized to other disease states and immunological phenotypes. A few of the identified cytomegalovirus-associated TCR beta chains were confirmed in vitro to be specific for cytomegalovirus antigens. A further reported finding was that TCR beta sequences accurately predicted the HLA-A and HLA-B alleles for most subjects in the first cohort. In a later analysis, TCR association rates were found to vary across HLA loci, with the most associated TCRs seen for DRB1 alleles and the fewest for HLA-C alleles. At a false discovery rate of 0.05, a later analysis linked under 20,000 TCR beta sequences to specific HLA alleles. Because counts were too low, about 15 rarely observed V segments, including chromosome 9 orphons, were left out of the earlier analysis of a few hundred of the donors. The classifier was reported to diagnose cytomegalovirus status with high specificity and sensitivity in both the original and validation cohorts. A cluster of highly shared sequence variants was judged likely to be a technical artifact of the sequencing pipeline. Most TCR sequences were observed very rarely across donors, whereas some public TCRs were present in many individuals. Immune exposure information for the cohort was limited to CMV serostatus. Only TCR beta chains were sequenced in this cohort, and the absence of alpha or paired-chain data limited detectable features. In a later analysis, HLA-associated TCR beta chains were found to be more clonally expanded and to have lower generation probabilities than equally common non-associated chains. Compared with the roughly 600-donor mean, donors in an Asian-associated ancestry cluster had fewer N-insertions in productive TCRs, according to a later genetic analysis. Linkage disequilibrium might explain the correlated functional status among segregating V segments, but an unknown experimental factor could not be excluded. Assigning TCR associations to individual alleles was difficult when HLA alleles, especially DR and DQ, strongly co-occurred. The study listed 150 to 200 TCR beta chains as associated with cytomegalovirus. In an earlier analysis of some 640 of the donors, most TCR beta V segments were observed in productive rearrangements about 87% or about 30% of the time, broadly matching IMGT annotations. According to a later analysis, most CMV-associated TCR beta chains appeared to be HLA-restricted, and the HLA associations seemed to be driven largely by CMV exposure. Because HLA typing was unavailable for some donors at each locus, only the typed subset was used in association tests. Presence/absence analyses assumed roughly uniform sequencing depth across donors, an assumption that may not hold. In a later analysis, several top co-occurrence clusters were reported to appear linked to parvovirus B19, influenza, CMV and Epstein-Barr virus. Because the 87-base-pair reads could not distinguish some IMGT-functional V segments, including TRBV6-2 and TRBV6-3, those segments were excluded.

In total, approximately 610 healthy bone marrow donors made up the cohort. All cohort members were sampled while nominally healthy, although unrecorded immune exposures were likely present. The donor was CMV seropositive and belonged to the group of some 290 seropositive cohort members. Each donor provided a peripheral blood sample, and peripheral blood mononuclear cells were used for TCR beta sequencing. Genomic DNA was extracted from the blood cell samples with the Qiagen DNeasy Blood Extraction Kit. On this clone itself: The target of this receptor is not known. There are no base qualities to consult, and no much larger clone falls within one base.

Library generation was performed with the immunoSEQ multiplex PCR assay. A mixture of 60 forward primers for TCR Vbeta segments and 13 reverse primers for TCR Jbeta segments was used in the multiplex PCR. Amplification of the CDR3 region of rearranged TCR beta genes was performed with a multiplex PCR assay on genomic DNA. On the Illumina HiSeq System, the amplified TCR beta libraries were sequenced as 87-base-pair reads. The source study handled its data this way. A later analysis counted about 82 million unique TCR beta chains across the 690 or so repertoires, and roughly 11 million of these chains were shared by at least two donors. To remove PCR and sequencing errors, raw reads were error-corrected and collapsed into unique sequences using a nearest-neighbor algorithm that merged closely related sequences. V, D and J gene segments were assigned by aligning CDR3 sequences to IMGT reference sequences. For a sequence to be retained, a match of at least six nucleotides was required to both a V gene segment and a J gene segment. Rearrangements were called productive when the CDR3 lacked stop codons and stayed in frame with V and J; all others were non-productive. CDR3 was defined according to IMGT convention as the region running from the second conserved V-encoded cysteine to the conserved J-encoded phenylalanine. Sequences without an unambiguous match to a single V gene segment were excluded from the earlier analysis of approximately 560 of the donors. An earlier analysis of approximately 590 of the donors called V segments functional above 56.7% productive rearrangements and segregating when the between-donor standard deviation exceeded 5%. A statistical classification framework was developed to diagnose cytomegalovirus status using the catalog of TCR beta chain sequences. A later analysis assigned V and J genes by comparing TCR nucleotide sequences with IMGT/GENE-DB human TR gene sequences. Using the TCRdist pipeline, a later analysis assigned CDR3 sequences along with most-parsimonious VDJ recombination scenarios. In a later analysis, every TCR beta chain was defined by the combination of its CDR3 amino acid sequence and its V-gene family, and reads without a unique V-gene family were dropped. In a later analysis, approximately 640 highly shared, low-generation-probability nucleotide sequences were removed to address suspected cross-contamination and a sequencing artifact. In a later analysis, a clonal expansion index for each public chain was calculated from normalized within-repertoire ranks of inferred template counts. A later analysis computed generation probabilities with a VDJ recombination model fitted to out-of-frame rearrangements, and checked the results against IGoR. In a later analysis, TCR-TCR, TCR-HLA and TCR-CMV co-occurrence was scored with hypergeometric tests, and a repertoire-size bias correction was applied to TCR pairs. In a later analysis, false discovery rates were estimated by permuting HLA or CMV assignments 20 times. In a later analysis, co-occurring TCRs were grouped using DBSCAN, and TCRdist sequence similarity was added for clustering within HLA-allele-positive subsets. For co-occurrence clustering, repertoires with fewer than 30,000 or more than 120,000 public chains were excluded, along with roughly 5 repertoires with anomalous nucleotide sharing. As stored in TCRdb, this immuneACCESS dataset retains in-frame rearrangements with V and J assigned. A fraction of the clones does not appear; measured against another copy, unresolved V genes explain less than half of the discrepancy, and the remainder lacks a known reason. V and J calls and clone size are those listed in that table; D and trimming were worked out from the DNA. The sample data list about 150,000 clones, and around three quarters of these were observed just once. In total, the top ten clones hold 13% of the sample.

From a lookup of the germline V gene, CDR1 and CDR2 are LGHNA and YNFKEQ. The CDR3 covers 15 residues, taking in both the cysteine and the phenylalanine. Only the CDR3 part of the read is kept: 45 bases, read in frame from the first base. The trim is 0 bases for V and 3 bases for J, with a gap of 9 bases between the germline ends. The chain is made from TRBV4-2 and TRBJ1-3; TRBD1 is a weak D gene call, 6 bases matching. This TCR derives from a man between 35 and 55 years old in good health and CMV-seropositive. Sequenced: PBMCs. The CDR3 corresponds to CASSQEGAIGNTIYF. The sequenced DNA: TGTGCCAGCAGCCAAGAGGGGGCGATTGGAAACACCATATATTTT.